These 2 T cell receptor beta chains were sequenced from one sample in a study of cytomegalovirus exposure and HLA in healthy donors. The PCR contained 60 Vbeta and 13 Jbeta primers. Here immunoSEQ multiplex PCR was the method, and the copy in TCRdb shows in-frame clones only, minus some. The data show some 84,000 clones, 63% seen once. Sequenced sample: PBMCs. These receptors originate from a woman aged 40 to 50 in good health and CMV-seropositive.

A few counts support this clone. This chain joins TRBV25-1 and TRBJ2-1; 10 bases map to TRBD2. V gave up 3 bases and J gave up 3 bases; unmatched junction bases: 5. The CDR3 covers 16 residues. The V gene's germline CDR1 is MGHDK and CDR2 SYGVNS. The CDR3 DNA follows: TGTGCCAGCAGTGACTCTAGCGGGAGAAGCTACAATGAGCAGTTCTTC. Its translation is CASSDSSGRSYNEQFF.

The chain has TRBV4-3 and TRBJ1-5, with D maybe TRBD1 (5 bases). V was pared by 0 bases and J by 9 bases, with 15 bases between. The CDR3 consists of 15 residues. CDR1 and CDR2 (germline): LGHNA, YSLEER. CDR3 sequence reads: CASSQDWGGFMPQHF. CDR3 bases: TGCGCCAGCAGCCAAGATTGGGGGGGATTTATGCCCCAGCATTTT.